Listed below are T cell receptor beta chains from one sample, sequenced in a study of shared clonotypes between healthy human individuals. TCRdb keeps only in-frame clones here, not all; method: immunoSEQ multiplex PCR. The table records a few million clones, 85% to 95% of them present only once. Sequencing used naive CD4+ T cells sorted from blood. All receptors come from a man aged 18 to 30 in good health. Each CDR3 is given with its conserved first and last residue. A D gene is named only where the DNA matches it firmly. Where a row states a size, it is once, few, many or the class of an expanded clone; other rows omit it.

d_call	clone_size	v_call	j_call	cdr3_length	cdr3_aa	cdr3_nt
TRBD2	-	TRBV2	TRBJ2-2	17	CASTTDGLAGVGGELFF	TGTGCCAGCACCACTGACGGACTAGCGGGAGTAGGGGGGGAGCTGTTTTTT
TRBD2	-	TRBV5-1	TRBJ2-1	12	CASSGLGTAQFF	TGCGCCAGCAGCGGACTAGGAACGGCTCAGTTCTTC
TRBD1	-	TRBV19	TRBJ1-2	14	CASSTGTALGPYTF	TGTGCCAGTAGTACTGGGACAGCACTTGGGCCCTACACCTTC
TRBD1	-	TRBV10-3	TRBJ2-1	15	CAIRPDRGAYNEQFF	TGTGCCATCAGACCCGACAGGGGGGCCTACAATGAGCAGTTCTTC
-	-	TRBV19	TRBJ2-2	14	CASSTGLSAGELFF	TGTGCCAGTAGTACAGGACTCTCTGCCGGGGAGCTGTTTTTT
-	once	TRBV11-2	TRBJ2-7	15	CASSLTGREFYEQYF	TGTGCCAGCAGCCTTACGGGCAGGGAATTCTACGAGCAGTACTTC
TRBD2	-	TRBV14	TRBJ2-3	16	CASSQALGGNPDTQYF	TGTGCCAGCAGCCAAGCCCTCGGGGGGAATCCAGATACGCAGTATTTT
-	few	TRBV7-2	TRBJ2-1	11	CASSLVGEQFF	TGTGCCAGCAGCTTAGTTGGTGAGCAGTTCTTC
-	few	TRBV2	TRBJ2-7	12	CASSAAGWEQYF	TGTGCCAGCAGTGCCGCTGGATGGGAGCAGTACTTC
TRBD2	-	TRBV10-1	TRBJ2-3	15	CASSESLAGGDTQYF	TGCGCCAGCAGTGAGAGCCTAGCGGGGGGAGATACGCAGTATTTT
-	-	TRBV5-4	TRBJ1-2	13	CASSLNSNYGYTF	TGTGCCAGCAGCCTGAATTCCAACTATGGCTACACCTTC
TRBD1	-	TRBV7-2	TRBJ2-2	13	CASSLRQGGELFF	TGTGCCAGCAGCTTAAGACAGGGGGGGGAGCTGTTTTTT
-	-	TRBV10-2	TRBJ1-2	16	CASSESRSGINYGYTF	TGCGCCAGCAGTGAGTCTAGGTCAGGCATTAACTATGGCTACACCTTC
TRBD2	-	TRBV7-9	TRBJ2-7	16	CASSPGVAGVVHEQYF	TGTGCCAGCAGCCCGGGGGTGGCGGGAGTCGTCCACGAGCAGTACTTC
-	-	TRBV27	TRBJ1-6	15	CASSQILGFNSPLHF	TGTGCCAGCAGTCAGATCCTTGGGTTCAATTCACCCCTCCACTTT
-	-	TRBV11-3	TRBJ2-3	14	CASSLGAQPDTQYF	TGTGCCAGCAGCTTAGGGGCCCAGCCTGATACGCAGTATTTT
-	once	TRBV27	TRBJ2-6	16	CASSLKGNVGANVLTF	TGTGCCAGCAGTTTAAAGGGTAATGTTGGGGCCAACGTCCTGACTTTC
-	-	TRBV19	TRBJ1-2	15	CASSPIWKEGYGYTF	TGTGCCAGTAGTCCGATTTGGAAGGAAGGCTATGGCTACACCTTC
-	-	TRBV5-4	TRBJ2-5	16	CASSLSSSNTRETQYF	TGTGCCAGCAGCTTGTCTAGCTCTAATACGCGAGAGACCCAGTACTTC
-	-	TRBV5-8	TRBJ2-3	13	CASSRTHTDTQYF	TGTGCCAGCAGCCGTACCCACACAGATACGCAGTATTTT
TRBD1	-	TRBV14	TRBJ2-1	15	CASSHSGTGYNEQFF	TGTGCCAGCAGCCACTCCGGGACAGGCTACAATGAGCAGTTCTTC
-	-	TRBV23-1	TRBJ1-2	15	CASSQSDSVNYGYTF	TGCGCCAGCAGTCAGTCCGACAGCGTTAACTATGGCTACACCTTC